Described below is a single T cell receptor beta chain sequence and its context. Antigen specificity is unknown. From RNA transcripts, TCR beta CDR3 regions were amplified. The TCR CDR3 first-round RT-PCR relied on the HTBI primer set. TCRdb fed the multiplex PCR reads into MiXCR, producing one record per CDR3 protein. The sample contains 600,000 to 700,000 distinct CDR3 sequences, 14% to 15% of which appear only once. These data are taken from a study of T cells in Graves' hyperthyroidism and ophthalmopathy. Study conclusions and caveats: In simple terms, a model built on 13 V-J features told ophthalmopathy apart from stable hyperthyroidism.

CDR1 is MGHRA, CDR2 YSYEKL, per germline. With 3 bases clipped from V and 2 bases from J, the junction kept 9 bases outside the gene matches. CDR3 size: 16 residues. The sample comprised blood. The V and J genes are TRBV4-1 and TRBJ2-7; TRBD2 agrees at 8 bases. The source of this sequence is a woman in her thirties or forties with Graves' ophthalmopathy. The DNA of the CDR3 is TGCGCCAGCAGCCACCTTTCGGGCGGGAGGACCTACGAGCAGTACTTC. This encodes CASSHLSGGRTYEQYF.